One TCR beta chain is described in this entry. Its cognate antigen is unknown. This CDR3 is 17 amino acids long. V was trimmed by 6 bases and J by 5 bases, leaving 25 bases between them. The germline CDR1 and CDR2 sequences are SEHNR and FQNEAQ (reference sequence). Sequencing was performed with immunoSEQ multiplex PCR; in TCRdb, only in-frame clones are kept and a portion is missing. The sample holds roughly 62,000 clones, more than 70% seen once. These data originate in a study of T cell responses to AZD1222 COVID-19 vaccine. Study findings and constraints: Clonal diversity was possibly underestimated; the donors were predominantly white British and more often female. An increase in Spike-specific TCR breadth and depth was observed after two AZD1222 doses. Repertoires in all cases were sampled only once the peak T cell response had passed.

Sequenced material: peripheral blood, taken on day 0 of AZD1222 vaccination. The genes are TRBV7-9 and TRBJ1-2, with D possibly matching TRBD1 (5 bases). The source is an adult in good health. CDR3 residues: CASSKFQGGGSAYGYTF. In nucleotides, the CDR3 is TGTGCCAGCAGTAAATTTCAGGGTGGAGGTTCGGCGTATGGCTACACCTTC.